These 10 T cell receptor beta chains originate from one sample sequenced in a study of T cells in Graves' hyperthyroidism and ophthalmopathy. Amplified regions were TCR beta CDR3 sequences from RNA transcripts. The primer set for the first-round RT-PCR of the TCR CDR3 was HTBI. From the multiplex PCR reads, TCRdb called clonotypes with MiXCR, one entry per CDR3 protein. The profile covers 300,000 to 350,000 distinct CDR3 sequences, with 20% to 25% appearing a single time and roughly 52% taken by the ten largest. Source material: blood. These receptors were taken from a woman aged 45-60 years with Graves' hyperthyroidism.

The J gene is TRBJ2-1, the V gene TRBV9; D possibly matches TRBD1 or TRBD2 (6 bases each). Trimming stripped 4 bases from V and 0 bases from J, with 11 bases between. The CDR3 contains 15 residues. Germline V gene sequence: CDR1 SGDLS, CDR2 YYNGEE. This CDR3 is CASSPGALSYNEQFF. CDR3 DNA sequence: TGTGCCAGCAGCCCGGGGGCCCTCTCCTACAATGAGCAGTTCTTC.

This clonotype was counted ten times or more. V usage is TRBV28 and J usage is TRBJ2-5; TRBD1 agrees at 8 bases. The V segment lost 4 bases and the J segment 5 bases; nucleotides outside the gene matches: 9. Germline values: CDR1 MDHEN, CDR2 SYDVKM. The CDR3 spans 15 residues. The chain's CDR3 is CASSSPGTGGETQYF. Written as DNA, the CDR3 is TGTGCCAGCAGTTCGCCCGGGACAGGCGGGGAGACCCAGTACTTC.

This clonotype was counted ten times or more. The V and J genes are TRBV7-9 and TRBJ2-7; 10 bases are a match to TRBD2. Trimming at V came to 5 bases and at J to 2 bases, leaving 9 bases not matched to a gene. The CDR3 length is 16 residues. The germline gives CDR1 SEHNR, CDR2 FQNEAQ (reference sequence). The CDR3 DNA follows: TGTGCCAGCAGCCTACCCAAGCGGGAGGGCCCCTACGAGCAGTACTTC. Residues: CASSLPKREGPYEQYF.

A few counts support this clonotype. The chain is built from TRBV2 and TRBJ2-5, with 9 positions matching TRBD2. Germline CDR1 reads SNHLY; CDR2 reads FYNNEI. Trimming removed 4 bases from V and 5 bases from J; junction bases left unmatched: 11. The CDR3 consists of 16 residues. CDR3 coding DNA: TGTGCCAGCAGTGTAAGGGTAGCGGGAGAGGGGGAGACCCAGTACTTC. It is translated as CASSVRVAGEGETQYF.

This chain joins TRBV27 and TRBJ1-1, with a possible D match to TRBD1 (5 bases). Germline CDR1 MNHEY, CDR2 SMNVEV (reference sequence). The CDR3 extends over 15 amino acids. V was pared by 6 bases and J by 5 bases, with 19 bases between. As DNA, the CDR3 is TGTGCCAGCAGCAAACAGACAGTAGTAGGTACTGAAGCTTTCTTT. Its protein is CASSKQTVVGTEAFF.

V and J are TRBV19 and TRBJ1-2; 9 bases are shared with TRBD1. CDR3 length: 15 residues. Germline CDR1 is LNHDA and CDR2 is SQIVND (reference sequence). J lost 1 base, V lost 4 bases, and 4 bases had no gene match. For the CDR3, the DNA is TGTGCCAGTAGTACCGGACAGGGGCTTAACTATGGCTACACCTTC. This sequence encodes CASSTGQGLNYGYTF.

This clonotype came up many times. The V call is TRBV6-1, the J call TRBJ1-2; D not resolved. The CDR3 is 14 amino acids. CDR1 is MNHNS, CDR2 SASEGT, per germline. Trimming left V 5 bases short and J 7 bases short, with 17 bases between. The CDR3 region is CASSPQTPTSGYTF. For the CDR3, the DNA is TGTGCCAGCAGTCCCCAGACCCCGACAAGTGGCTACACCTTC.

The genes are TRBV10-3 and TRBJ2-1, with 9 bases aligning to TRBD2. Trimming took 10 bases from V and 6 from J; bases not matched to a gene: 16. CDR1 ENHRY and CDR2 SYGVKD come from the germline V gene. The CDR3 sequence is 16 residues long. The CDR3 is CATSAGLAGMSNEQFF. CDR3 DNA sequence: TGTGCCACCTCCGCCGGGCTAGCGGGGATGTCCAATGAGCAGTTCTTC.

This clonotype was seen many times. The CDR3 region is CASNVRALLNTEAFF. DNA for the CDR3: TGTGCCAGCAATGTCAGGGCTCTTTTGAACACTGAAGCTTTCTTT. The chain uses TRBV2 and TRBJ1-1; TRBD1 is a possible D gene (5 bases). V was trimmed by 7 bases and J by 0 bases, leaving 15 bases between them. Germline V CDR1 and CDR2: SNHLY, FYNNEI. CDR3 length: 15 residues.

Turning to this clonotype: This could be a read error, since a much larger clone is one nucleotide away. The genes are TRBV5-5 and TRBJ1-1; D unclear. Germline CDR1 is SGHKS and CDR2 is YYEKEE (reference sequence). This CDR3 is built from 13 residues. The CDR3 loop reads CTSSLRSNTEAFF. The CDR3, as DNA: TGTACCAGCAGCTTGCGGTCTAACACTGAAGCTTTCTTT.